This T cell receptor (beta chain) was profiled in a study of blood T cells in healthy people across ages. Per the germline V gene, CDR1 is SGHRS and CDR2 is YFSETQ. This CDR3 is 13 amino acids long. The germline V and J ends were trimmed by 3 bases and 9 bases, with 13 bases remaining between them. PCR was performed a second time for about 7 to 11 cycles using a sample-barcoded 5' primer and a J-beta primer mix. TCRdb reanalysed the 5' RACE reads using MiXCR and keeps one entry per CDR3 protein. In the table there are around 1,000,000 distinct CDR3 sequences, approximately 25% of which are singletons. This sample also belongs to another study, concerning T cells of mothers and their children.

The material sequenced was blood. The chain has TRBV5-1 and TRBJ2-1, with D perhaps TRBD1 (5 bases). The origin of this receptor is a girl aged 2-10 years in good health. The CDR3 loop reads CASSYGADGEQFF. CDR3 bases: TGCGCCAGCAGCTATGGGGCGGACGGTGAGCAGTTCTTC.